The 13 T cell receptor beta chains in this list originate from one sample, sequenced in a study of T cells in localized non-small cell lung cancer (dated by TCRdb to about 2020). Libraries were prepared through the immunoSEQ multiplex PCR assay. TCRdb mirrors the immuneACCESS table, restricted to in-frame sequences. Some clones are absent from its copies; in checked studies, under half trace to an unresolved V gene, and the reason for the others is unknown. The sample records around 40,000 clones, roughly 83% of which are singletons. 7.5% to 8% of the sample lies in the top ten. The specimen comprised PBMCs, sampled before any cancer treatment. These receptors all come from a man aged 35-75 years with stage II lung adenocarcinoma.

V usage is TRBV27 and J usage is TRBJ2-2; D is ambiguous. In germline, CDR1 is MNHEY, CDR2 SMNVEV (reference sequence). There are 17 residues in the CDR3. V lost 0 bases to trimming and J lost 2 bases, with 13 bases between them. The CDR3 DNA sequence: TGTGCCAGCAGTTTATCGATAGGATTAGCAAACACCGGGGAGCTGTTTTTT. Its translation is CASSLSIGLANTGELFF.

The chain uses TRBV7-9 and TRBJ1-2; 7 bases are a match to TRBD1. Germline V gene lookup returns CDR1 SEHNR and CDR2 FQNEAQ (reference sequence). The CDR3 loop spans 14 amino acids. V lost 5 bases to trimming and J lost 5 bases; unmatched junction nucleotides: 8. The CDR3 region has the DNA TGTGCCAGCAGCCCGACAGGGCCTACTTATGGCTACACCTTC. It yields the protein CASSPTGPTYGYTF.

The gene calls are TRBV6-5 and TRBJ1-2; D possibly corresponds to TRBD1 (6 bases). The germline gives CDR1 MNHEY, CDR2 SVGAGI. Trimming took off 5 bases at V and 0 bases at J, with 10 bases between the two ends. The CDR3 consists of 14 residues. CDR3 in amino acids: CASSPRQANYGYTF. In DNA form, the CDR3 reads TGTGCCAGCAGTCCCCGACAGGCTAACTATGGCTACACCTTC.

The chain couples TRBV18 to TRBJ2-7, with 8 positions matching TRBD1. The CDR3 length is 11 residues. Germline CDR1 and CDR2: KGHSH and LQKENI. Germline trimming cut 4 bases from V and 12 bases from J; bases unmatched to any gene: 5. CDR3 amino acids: CASSQDRVVYF. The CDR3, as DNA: TGTGCCAGCTCACAGGACAGGGTGGTGTACTTC.

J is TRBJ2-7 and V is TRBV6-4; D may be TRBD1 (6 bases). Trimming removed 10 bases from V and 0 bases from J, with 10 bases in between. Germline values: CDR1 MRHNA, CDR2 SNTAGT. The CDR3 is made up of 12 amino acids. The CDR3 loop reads CANHRDSYEQYF. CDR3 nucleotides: TGTGCCAACCACAGGGACTCCTACGAGCAGTACTTC.

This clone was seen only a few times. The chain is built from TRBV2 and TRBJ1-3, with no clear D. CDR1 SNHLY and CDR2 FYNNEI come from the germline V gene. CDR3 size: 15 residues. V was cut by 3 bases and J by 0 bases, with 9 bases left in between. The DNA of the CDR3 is TGTGCCAGCAGTGACGTTGGGTTCTCTGGAAACACCATATATTTT. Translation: CASSDVGFSGNTIYF.

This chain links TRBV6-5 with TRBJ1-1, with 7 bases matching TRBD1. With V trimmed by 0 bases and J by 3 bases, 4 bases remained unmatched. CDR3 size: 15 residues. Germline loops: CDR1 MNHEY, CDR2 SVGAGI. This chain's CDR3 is CASSYSEGAHTEAFF. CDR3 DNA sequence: TGTGCCAGCAGTTACTCGGAGGGGGCGCACACTGAAGCTTTCTTT.

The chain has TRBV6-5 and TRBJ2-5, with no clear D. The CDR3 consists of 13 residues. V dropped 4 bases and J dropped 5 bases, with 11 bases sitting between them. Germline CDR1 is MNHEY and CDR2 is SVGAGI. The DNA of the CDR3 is TGTGCCAGCAGTTCTATACTGCGGGAGACCCAGTACTTC. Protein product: CASSSILRETQYF.

CDR3 sequence (DNA): TGTGCCAGCAGCTCCAGGGTAGGGACGCAGTATTTT. Its translation is CASSSRVGTQYF. The chain carries TRBV7-8 and TRBJ2-3, with a tentative D call TRBD1 (5 bases). Germline V CDR1 and CDR2: SGHVS, FQNEAQ. V lost 4 bases and J 9 bases, leaving 11 bases between the germline ends. This CDR3 spans 12 amino acids.

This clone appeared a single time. The CDR3 loop is CASSTRDRIRTDTQYF. The DNA for the CDR3 is TGTGCCAGCAGCACCCGGGACAGGATCCGCACAGATACGCAGTATTTT. The chain uses TRBV5-8 and TRBJ2-3, with 8 nucleotides matching TRBD1. The V segment lost 4 bases and the J segment 1 base; nucleotides outside the gene matches: 8. The CDR3 runs 16 residues. Germline V CDR1 and CDR2: SGHTS, YDEGEE.

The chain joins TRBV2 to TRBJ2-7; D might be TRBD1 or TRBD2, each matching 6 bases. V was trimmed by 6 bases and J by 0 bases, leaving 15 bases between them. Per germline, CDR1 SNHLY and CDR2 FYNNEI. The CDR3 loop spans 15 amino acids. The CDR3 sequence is CASRALGGASYEQYF. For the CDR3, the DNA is TGTGCCAGCAGGGCCCTGGGGGGCGCCTCCTACGAGCAGTACTTC.

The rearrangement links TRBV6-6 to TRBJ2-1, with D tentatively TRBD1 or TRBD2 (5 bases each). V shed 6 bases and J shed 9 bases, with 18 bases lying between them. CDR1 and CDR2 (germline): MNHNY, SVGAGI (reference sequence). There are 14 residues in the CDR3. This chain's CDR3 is CASRSRTIGAEQFF. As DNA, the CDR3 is TGTGCCAGCAGATCCCGGACAATCGGGGCTGAGCAGTTCTTC.

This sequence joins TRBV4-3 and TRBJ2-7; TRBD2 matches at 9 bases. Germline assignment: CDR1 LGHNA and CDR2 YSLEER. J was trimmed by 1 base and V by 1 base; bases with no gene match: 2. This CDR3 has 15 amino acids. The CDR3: CASSQGLAVSYEQYF. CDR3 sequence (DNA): TGCGCCAGCAGCCAAGGACTAGCGGTATCCTACGAGCAGTACTTC.